The rows below give T cell receptor beta chains drawn from one sample of a study of T cell responses to AZD1222 COVID-19 vaccine. Data came from immunoSEQ multiplex PCR; TCRdb stores just in-frame clones and leaves some out. The sample comprises more than 100,000 clones, 87% of which are singletons, and roughly 9.8% rests with the top ten. The sample here was peripheral blood, taken on day 0 of AZD1222 vaccination. Receptors were obtained from an adult in good health. The CDR3 runs from the conserved cysteine through the conserved F or W. The order of the fields is V gene, D gene, clone size, J gene, CDR3 length, CDR3 protein, CDR3 DNA. A D gene is named only where the DNA matches it firmly. Part of the rows lack a size; the others show once, few, many or a class for expanded clones.

TRBV15	NA	NA	TRBJ2-3	17	CATSRDVAGRETDTQYF	TGTGCCACCAGCAGAGATGTCGCGGGCAGGGAAACAGATACGCAGTATTTT
TRBV28	NA	NA	TRBJ2-5	16	CASSSSTEVLLETQYF	TGTGCCAGCAGTTCTTCCACCGAGGTCCTCTTAGAGACCCAGTACTTC
TRBV23-1	NA	NA	TRBJ2-7	13	CASSVPGPYEQYF	TGCGCCAGCAGTGTCCCCGGCCCCTACGAGCAGTACTTC
TRBV11-2	TRBD1	NA	TRBJ1-2	15	CASSLTGQGGYGYTF	TGTGCCAGCAGCCTCACAGGACAGGGAGGCTATGGCTACACCTTC
TRBV19	NA	NA	TRBJ2-5	15	CASSTGRYGQETQYF	TGTGCCAGTAGTACAGGGAGATATGGACAAGAGACCCAGTACTTC
TRBV7-6	NA	NA	TRBJ1-2	17	CASSPGTGLALNYGYTF	TGTGCCAGCAGCCCCGGGACCGGGCTAGCCTTAAACTATGGCTACACCTTC
TRBV11-2	TRBD2	once	TRBJ2-7	16	CASRPTGTSGTGEQYF	TGTGCCAGCAGACCTACCGGGACTAGCGGGACTGGGGAGCAGTACTTC
TRBV19	NA	NA	TRBJ2-7	13	CATAIRVDYEQYF	TGTGCCACCGCGATTAGGGTAGACTACGAGCAGTACTTC
TRBV5-5	NA	NA	TRBJ1-1	16	CASSVILAGMGTEAFF	TGTGCCAGCAGCGTAATTCTAGCAGGGATGGGCACTGAAGCTTTCTTT
TRBV9	NA	NA	TRBJ2-1	15	CASSVGWDPYNEQFF	TGTGCCAGCAGCGTAGGTTGGGACCCTTACAATGAGCAGTTCTTC
TRBV30	NA	NA	TRBJ2-3	14	CAWSESARTDTQYF	TGTGCCTGGAGTGAATCAGCACGGACAGATACGCAGTATTTT
TRBV5-1	NA	NA	TRBJ1-1	14	CASSAGQKNTEAFF	TGCGCCAGCAGCGCCGGACAGAAGAACACTGAAGCTTTCTTT
TRBV9	NA	NA	TRBJ2-3	17	CASSVEGGSVFTDTQYF	TGTGCCAGCAGCGTAGAGGGGGGATCCGTTTTCACAGATACGCAGTATTTT
TRBV7-9	NA	NA	TRBJ1-1	14	CASSPRIGDTEAFF	TGTGCCAGCAGCCCCAGGATAGGTGATACTGAAGCTTTCTTT
TRBV6-5	NA	NA	TRBJ2-7	13	CASRRQEVYEQYF	TGTGCCAGCAGGCGACAGGAAGTTTACGAGCAGTACTTC
TRBV6-5	NA	NA	TRBJ2-7	12	CASWGSSYEQYF	TGTGCCAGCTGGGGGAGCTCCTACGAGCAGTACTTC
TRBV10-1	TRBD1	NA	TRBJ1-1	15	CASSFGTGAGTEAFF	TGCGCCAGCAGCTTCGGGACAGGGGCCGGGACTGAAGCTTTCTTT
TRBV19	NA	NA	TRBJ1-1	13	CASRPVTNTEAFF	TGTGCCAGTAGGCCCGTTACGAACACTGAAGCTTTCTTT
TRBV24-1	NA	few	TRBJ2-3	14	CATSDLQVTDTQYF	TGTGCCACCAGTGATTTGCAGGTTACAGATACGCAGTATTTT
TRBV7-9	NA	once	TRBJ2-2	15	CASSPRVGATGELFF	TGTGCCAGCAGCCCCAGGGTAGGGGCCACCGGGGAGCTGTTTTTT
TRBV2	NA	NA	TRBJ1-6	15	CASIGREAYNSPLHF	TGTGCCAGCATTGGGAGGGAGGCCTATAATTCACCCCTCCACTTT
TRBV27	TRBD1	NA	TRBJ2-2	18	CASSPLIDRTGLSGELFF	TGTGCCAGCAGTCCATTAATAGATAGGACAGGGCTTTCCGGGGAGCTGTTTTTT
TRBV11-2	TRBD2	NA	TRBJ2-7	15	CASSTRVAGRYEQYF	TGTGCCAGCAGCACCCGGGTAGCGGGAAGGTACGAGCAGTACTTC
TRBV11-3	TRBD1	NA	TRBJ1-4	14	CASSELDRGGKLFF	TGTGCCAGCAGCGAGTTGGACAGGGGGGGAAAACTGTTTTTT
TRBV19	NA	NA	TRBJ1-3	15	CASSPPGGSGNTIYF	TGTGCCAGTAGTCCTCCCGGGGGCTCTGGAAACACCATATATTTT
TRBV3-1/TRBV3-2	NA	NA	TRBJ1-1	16	CASSPFASSENTEAFF	TGTGCCAGCAGCCCCTTTGCGAGCAGCGAGAACACTGAAGCTTTCTTT
TRBV4-3	NA	NA	TRBJ1-4	15	CASSAGTGTNEKLFF	TGCGCCAGCAGCGCAGGGACGGGAACTAATGAAAAACTGTTTTTT
TRBV11-2	TRBD1	few	TRBJ1-1	13	CASSVRDSILVFF	TGTGCCAGCAGCGTCCGGGACAGCATATTAGTTTTCTTT
TRBV3-1/TRBV3-2	NA	NA	TRBJ1-6	14	CASSQTRTNSPLHF	TGTGCCAGCAGCCAAACAAGGACCAATTCACCCCTCCACTTT
TRBV25-1	TRBD1	NA	TRBJ1-3	18	CASVPGQGKGPYGNTIYF	TGTGCCAGCGTCCCGGGACAGGGGAAGGGGCCTTATGGAAACACCATATATTTT
TRBV5-3	TRBD2	NA	TRBJ2-3	16	CARSLVASGSPDTQYF	TGTGCCAGAAGCTTGGTGGCTAGCGGGAGCCCAGATACGCAGTATTTT
TRBV7-2	NA	NA	TRBJ1-2	14	CASSLGFMGYGYTF	TGTGCCAGCAGCTTAGGTTTTATGGGCTATGGCTACACCTTC